The entry below gives a single TCR beta chain sequence along with its context. The data stem from a study of shared clonotypes between healthy human individuals. V trimming: 6 bases; J trimming: 3 bases; junction bases outside the gene matches: 3. Germline V CDR1 and CDR2: MGHRA, YSYEKL. This CDR3 has 14 amino acids. Naive-designated CD8 cells lacked CD45RO, were positively enriched for CCR7, and omitted terminally differentiated effector memory CD45RA+ cells. The method was immunoSEQ multiplex PCR; TCRdb's version includes in-frame clones alone and lacks a portion of them. The sample includes hundreds of thousands of clones, about 98% of them seen just once.

J is TRBJ2-1 and V is TRBV4-1; 9 nucleotides align to TRBD2. This TCR was recovered from a man aged 25 to 40 in good health. Sequenced: naive CD8+ T cells sorted from blood. The CDR3 DNA reads as TGCGCCAGCAGGCGGACTAGCGACTACAATGAGCAGTTCTTC. Encoded protein: CASRRTSDYNEQFF.